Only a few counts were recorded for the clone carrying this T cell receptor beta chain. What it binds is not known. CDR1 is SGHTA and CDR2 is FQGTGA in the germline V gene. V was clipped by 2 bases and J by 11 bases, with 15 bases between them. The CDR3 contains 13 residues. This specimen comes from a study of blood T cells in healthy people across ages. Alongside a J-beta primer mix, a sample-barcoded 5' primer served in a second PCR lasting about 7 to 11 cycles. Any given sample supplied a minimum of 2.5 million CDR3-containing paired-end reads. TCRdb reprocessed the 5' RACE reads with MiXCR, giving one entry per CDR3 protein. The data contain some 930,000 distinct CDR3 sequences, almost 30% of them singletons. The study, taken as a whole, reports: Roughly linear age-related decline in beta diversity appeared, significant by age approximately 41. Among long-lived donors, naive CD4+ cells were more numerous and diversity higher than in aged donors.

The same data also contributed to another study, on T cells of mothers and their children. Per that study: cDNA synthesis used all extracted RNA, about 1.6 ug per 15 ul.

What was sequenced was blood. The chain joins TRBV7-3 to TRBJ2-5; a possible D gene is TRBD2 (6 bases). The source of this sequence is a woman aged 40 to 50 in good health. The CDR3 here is CASSLGWTTEQYF. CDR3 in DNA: TGTGCCAGCAGCTTAGGGTGGACTACTGAGCAGTACTTC.